The 9 T cell receptor beta chains reported below all come from one sample, sequenced in a study of CD8 T cells in Susac syndrome (dated 2019 in TCRdb). Library method: the immunoSEQ multiplex PCR assay. RNA was extracted using the RNeasy kit, and about 0.5 to 1 ug of the RNA was reverse transcribed with random hexamers. TCRdb cleaned the public reads at Q25 with fastp, built clones with MiXCR and kept in-frame beta chains. For every CDR3 protein sequence, its rows merge into one entry that carries the most common genes and DNA. Here the sample has 200,000 to 250,000 distinct CDR3 sequences; 94% occur a single time. Around 0.16% of the sample goes to the ten largest clones. The sequenced material came from CD4+ T cells from PBMCs. The origin of the receptors is a human donor with Susac syndrome.

V is TRBV14 and J is TRBJ2-2; no definite D call. Germline V CDR1 and CDR2: SGHDN, FVKESK. The CDR3 is 12 residues long. V dropped 4 bases and J dropped 7 bases, with 7 bases sitting between them. The CDR3 reads CASSRAVGELFF. CDR3 sequence (DNA): TGTGCCAGCAGCCGGGCGGTCGGGGAGCTGTTTTTT.

The gene calls are TRBV5-1 and TRBJ2-7; 7 nucleotides agree with TRBD1. J gave up 2 bases and V 5 bases, and 10 bases lay outside the gene matches. This CDR3 has 15 amino acids. The germline V gene encodes CDR1 SGHRS and CDR2 YFSETQ. The CDR3 nucleotides are TGCGCCAGCAGTTACGGGACAGAACCACCCTACGAGCAGTACTTC. This translates into CASSYGTEPPYEQYF.

This clonotype appeared once. J is TRBJ1-2 and V is TRBV4-1, with D hard to call. CDR3 size: 14 residues. The germline V and J ends were trimmed by 2 bases and 0 bases, with 7 bases remaining between them. The germline CDR1 and CDR2 sequences are MGHRA and YSYEKL. The CDR3 is CASSQPTSNYGYTF. The CDR3 DNA is TGCGCCAGCAGCCAACCAACCTCTAACTATGGCTACACCTTC.

The CDR3 sequence: CASSLAGLPFDLNYGYTF. The CDR3 nucleotides read TGTGCCAGCAGTTTAGCGGGCCTTCCGTTTGACCTAAACTATGGCTACACCTTC. The chain carries TRBV28 and TRBJ1-2, with D hard to call. From germline, CDR1 is MDHEN and CDR2 SYDVKM. This CDR3 region has 18 residues. Trimming stripped 2 bases from V and 2 bases from J, with 21 bases between.

This chain connects TRBV30 to TRBJ2-2, with TRBD2 matching over 12 bases. There are 19 residues in the CDR3. With V trimmed by 4 bases and J by 1 base, 13 bases remained unmatched. CDR1 and CDR2 (germline): GTSNPN, SVGIG (reference sequence). The CDR3 DNA reads TGTGCCTGGACCGACCCCCGGCTAGCGGGGGGGATGAACACCGGGGAGCTGTTTTTT. Protein: CAWTDPRLAGGMNTGELFF. Filled out from reference TRBV30 and TRBJ2-2, the complete variable domain reads SQTIHQWPATLVQPVGSPLSLECTVEGTSNPNLYWYRQAAGRGLQLLFYSVGIGQISSEVPQNLSASRPQDRQFILSSKKLLLSDSGFYLCAWTDPRLAGGMNTGELFFGEGSRLTVL.

This chain links TRBV28 with TRBJ2-4; possibly TRBD2 for D (6 bases). The germline V gene encodes CDR1 MDHEN and CDR2 SYDVKM. This CDR3 is built from 16 residues. The V end lost 5 bases, the J end lost 0 bases, and 14 bases lay between the germline ends. CDR3 residues: CASSRGTVLAKNIQYF. CDR3 sequence (DNA): TGTGCCAGCAGTCGGGGGACGGTTCTAGCCAAAAACATTCAGTACTTC.

The V call is TRBV5-1, the J call TRBJ2-7; D might be TRBD1 or TRBD2, each matching 7 bases. The CDR3 is 15 residues long. Per the germline V gene, CDR1 is SGHRS and CDR2 is YFSETQ. V lost 0 bases, J lost 5 bases, and 15 bases lay in between. This chain's CDR3 is CASSLAGGTGDEQYF. CDR3 coding DNA: TGCGCCAGCAGCTTGGCGGGGGGAACAGGGGACGAGCAGTACTTC.

The chain carries TRBV30 and TRBJ1-2; D not certain. The germline V gene has CDR1 GTSNPN and CDR2 SVGIG (reference sequence). The CDR3 spans 13 residues. V lost 5 bases to trimming and J lost 4 bases, with 14 bases between them. The CDR3 DNA reads TGTGCCTGGCGGACCTCCAACTCCTATGGCTACACCTTC. This gives the protein CAWRTSNSYGYTF.

This clonotype has only a few counts. The V call is TRBV4-1, the J call TRBJ2-2; D might be TRBD2 (5 bases). Germline values: CDR1 MGHRA, CDR2 YSYEKL. Deletions cut 0 bases from V and 6 bases from J, with 29 bases between. CDR3 length: 21 amino acids. The CDR3 DNA is TGCGCCAGCAGCCAAGATAATCCCGGCGGGCCGCGCAGAGTCGACGCCGGGGAGCTGTTTTTT. Protein sequence: CASSQDNPGGPRRVDAGELFF.